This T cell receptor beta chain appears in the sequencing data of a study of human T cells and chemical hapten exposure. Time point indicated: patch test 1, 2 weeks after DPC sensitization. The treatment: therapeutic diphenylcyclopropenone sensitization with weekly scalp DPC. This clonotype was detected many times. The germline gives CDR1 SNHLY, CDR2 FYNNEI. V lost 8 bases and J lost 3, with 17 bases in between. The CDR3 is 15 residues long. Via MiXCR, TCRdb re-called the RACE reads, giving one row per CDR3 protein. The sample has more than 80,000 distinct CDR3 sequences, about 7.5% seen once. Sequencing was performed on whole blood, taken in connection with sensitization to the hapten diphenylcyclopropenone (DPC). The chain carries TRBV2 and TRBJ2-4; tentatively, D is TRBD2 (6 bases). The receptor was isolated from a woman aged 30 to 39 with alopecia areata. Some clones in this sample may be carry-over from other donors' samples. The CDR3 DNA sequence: TGTGCCAGCTCCGGCGGGACGGACCTCAAAAACATTCAGTACTTC. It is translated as CASSGGTDLKNIQYF.